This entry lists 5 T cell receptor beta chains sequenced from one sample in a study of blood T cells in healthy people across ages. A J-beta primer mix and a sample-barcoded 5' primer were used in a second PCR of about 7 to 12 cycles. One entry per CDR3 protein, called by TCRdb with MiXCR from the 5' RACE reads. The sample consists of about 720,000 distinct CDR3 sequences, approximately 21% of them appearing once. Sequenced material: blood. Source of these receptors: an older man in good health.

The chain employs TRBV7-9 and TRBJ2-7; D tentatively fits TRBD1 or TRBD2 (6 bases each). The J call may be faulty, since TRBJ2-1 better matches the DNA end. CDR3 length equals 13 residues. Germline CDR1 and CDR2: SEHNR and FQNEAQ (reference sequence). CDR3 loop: CASSPVLRGAQFF. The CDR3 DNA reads TGTGCCAGCAGCCCAGTTCTTAGGGGGGCGCAGTTCTTC.

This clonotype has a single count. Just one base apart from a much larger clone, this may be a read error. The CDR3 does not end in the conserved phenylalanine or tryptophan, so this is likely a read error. CDR3 bases: TGCGCCAGCAGCTGGACTAGCGGGCAAGAGACCCAGTACCTC. It specifies CASSWTSGQETQYL. This chain links TRBV5-1 with TRBJ2-5, with 11 bases identical to TRBD2. The CDR3 covers 14 residues. Germline values: CDR1 SGHRS, CDR2 YFSETQ. V lost 3 bases, J lost 2 bases, and 0 bases stayed unmatched.

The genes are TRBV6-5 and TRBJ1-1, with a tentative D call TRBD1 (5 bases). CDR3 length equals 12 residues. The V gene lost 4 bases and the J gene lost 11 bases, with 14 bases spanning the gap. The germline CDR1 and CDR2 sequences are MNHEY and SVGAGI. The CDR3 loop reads CASSLQDGEAFF. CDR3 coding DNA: TGTGCCAGCAGTTTACAGGATGGAGAGGCTTTCTTT.

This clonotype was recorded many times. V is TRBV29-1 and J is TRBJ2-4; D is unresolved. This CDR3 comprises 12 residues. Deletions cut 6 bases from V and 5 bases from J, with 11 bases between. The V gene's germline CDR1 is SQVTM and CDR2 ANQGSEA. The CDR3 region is CSVWYGQNIQYF. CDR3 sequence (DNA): TGCAGCGTATGGTACGGACAAAACATTCAGTACTTC.

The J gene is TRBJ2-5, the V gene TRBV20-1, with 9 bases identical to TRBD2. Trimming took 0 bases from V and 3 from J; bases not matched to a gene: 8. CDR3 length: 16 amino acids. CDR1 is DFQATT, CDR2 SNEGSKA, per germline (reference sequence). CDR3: CSARERRGLAEETQYF. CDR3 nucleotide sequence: TGCAGTGCTAGAGAAAGAAGGGGACTAGCTGAAGAGACCCAGTACTTC.